This T cell receptor (beta chain) appears in the sequencing data of a study of blood T cell repertoires in COVID-19. As for the study in general: Samples of COVID-19 (acute and convalescent) were obtained from the United States, Italy and Spain. The cDNA or gDNA used as material had been derived from T cells, B-cell-depleted T cells, or PBMCs.

Looked up from germline, CDR1 is MGHRA and CDR2 is YSYEKL. CDR3 size: 16 residues. V dropped 2 bases and J dropped 0 bases, with 12 bases sitting between them. Per the authors' pipeline: Amplification with reference gene primers provided the estimates of nucleated cell counts. Data came from immunoSEQ multiplex PCR; TCRdb stores just in-frame clones and leaves some out. For V, J and clone size, that table is used; D and trimming come from the DNA. The sample has over 200,000 clones, around 90% seen once; the top ten hold roughly 0.8%. The clonotype comes from a woman under 40 with acute or convalescent COVID-19. The chain recombines TRBV4-1 with TRBJ2-3; possibly TRBD2 for D (6 bases). The specimen was peripheral blood. In DNA, the CDR3 is TGCGCCAGCAGCCAAAGGACTATAACTAGCACAGATACGCAGTATTTT. It encodes CASSQRTITSTDTQYF.